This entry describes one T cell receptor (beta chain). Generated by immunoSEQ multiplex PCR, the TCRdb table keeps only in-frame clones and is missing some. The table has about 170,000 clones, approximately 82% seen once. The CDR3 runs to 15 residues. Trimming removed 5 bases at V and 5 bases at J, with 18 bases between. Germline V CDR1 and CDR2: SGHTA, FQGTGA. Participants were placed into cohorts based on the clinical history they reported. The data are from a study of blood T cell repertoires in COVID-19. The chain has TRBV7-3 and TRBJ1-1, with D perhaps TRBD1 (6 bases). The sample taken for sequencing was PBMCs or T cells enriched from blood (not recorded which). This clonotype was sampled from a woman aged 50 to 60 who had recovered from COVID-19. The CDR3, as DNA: TGTGCCAGCAGCCCAACGGGGGGGGCAGGGACTGAAGCTTTCTTT. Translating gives CASSPTGGAGTEAFF.